This passage covers 21 T cell receptor beta chains from one sample sequenced in a study of blood T cells in healthy people across ages. Alongside a J-beta primer mix, a sample-barcoded 5' primer served in a second PCR lasting roughly 6 to 11 cycles. Each CDR3 protein gets one entry after TCRdb re-called the 5' RACE reads with MiXCR. The profile shows 1 million to 1.2 million distinct CDR3 sequences, roughly two fifths of them singletons. Sequenced input: blood. The source is a man younger than 30 in good health.

This rearrangement joins TRBV5-5 to TRBJ2-5; 14 nucleotides line up with TRBD2. The CDR3 consists of 18 residues. The J segment lost 4 bases and the V segment lost 4 bases, leaving 12 bases of the junction unmatched. CDR1 is SGHKS, CDR2 YYEKEE, per germline (reference sequence). The CDR3: CASSLGTSGGPRRETQYF. The CDR3 DNA follows: TGTGCCAGCAGCCTCGGGACTAGCGGGGGCCCTAGGAGAGAGACCCAGTACTTC.

V usage is TRBV7-8 and J usage is TRBJ1-2; D unresolved. The V gene lost 5 bases and the J gene lost 7 bases, with 23 bases spanning the gap. The V gene's germline CDR1 is SGHVS and CDR2 FQNEAQ. The CDR3 is 16 amino acids. The DNA for the CDR3 is TGTGCCAGCAGCCCGAGACTTAACCGGTATAGTGGTGGCTACACCTTC. Translated, it gives CASSPRLNRYSGGYTF.

The sample holds one count of this clonotype. V and J are TRBV20-1 and TRBJ1-5, with D possibly TRBD1 on 6 matching bases. The CDR3 has 15 amino acids. Deletions cut 6 bases from V and 5 bases from J, with 20 bases between. Germline values: CDR1 DFQATT, CDR2 SNEGSKA (reference sequence). The chain's CDR3 is CSAPRWQGIDQPQHF. DNA of the CDR3: TGCAGTGCCCCAAGGTGGCAGGGGATCGATCAGCCCCAGCATTTT.

This clonotype was found a few times. V is TRBV24-1 and J is TRBJ2-7, with D possibly matching TRBD1 (6 bases). The V end lost 4 bases, the J end lost 8 bases, and 14 bases lay between the germline ends. Germline V CDR1 and CDR2: KGHDR, SFDVKD. The CDR3 has 13 amino acids. CDR3 loop: CATSDLPGAKQYF. The CDR3 bases are TGTGCCACCAGTGACCTCCCAGGGGCAAAGCAGTACTTC.

A remark on this clonotype: A clone one base away is much larger, so this may be a read error. The chain joins TRBV6-2 or TRBV6-3 to TRBJ1-2, with 9 bases identical to TRBD1. Germline V gene lookup returns CDR1 MNHEY and CDR2 SVGEGT. Germline trimming cut 4 bases from V and 5 bases from J; bases unmatched to any gene: 11. CDR3 length: 16 amino acids. CDR3 in amino acids: CASSSPPGQGSYGYTF. Here the CDR3 DNA reads TGTGCCAGCAGTTCCCCTCCGGGACAGGGTTCTTATGGCTACACCTTC.

The genes are TRBV28 and TRBJ1-5; a weak D match, TRBD1 (5 bases). Germline-derived CDR1 and CDR2 are MDHEN and SYDVKM. The V end was cut by 2 bases, the J end by 4 bases, with 21 bases between. This CDR3 spans 18 amino acids. The chain's CDR3 is CASSLMGGASLSNQPQHF. In DNA, the CDR3 is TGTGCCAGCAGTTTAATGGGGGGAGCGTCTCTTAGTAATCAGCCCCAGCATTTT.

The chain uses TRBV2 and TRBJ1-1; weak D call: TRBD1 (6 bases). With 7 bases removed from V and 3 bases from J, the gap between germline ends came to 18 bases. The CDR3 is made up of 15 amino acids. The germline gives CDR1 SNHLY, CDR2 FYNNEI. The CDR3 nucleotides read TGTGCCAGCACCCGCAGTCCGGGGGCTGACACTGAAGCTTTCTTT. This gives the protein CASTRSPGADTEAFF.

A remark on this clonotype: A read error may produce the germline difference seen at one junction end. This rearrangement joins TRBV5-1 to TRBJ1-1, with 9 bases lining up with TRBD1. The CDR3 runs 17 residues. The germline V gene has CDR1 SGHRS and CDR2 YFSETQ. The CDR3 coding sequence is TGTGCCAGCAGCCCTAGGGACAGGGCCTCCTCGAACACTGAAGCTTTCTTT. Its translation: CASSPRDRASSNTEAFF.

The rearrangement uses TRBV10-3 and TRBJ1-4; 11 positions agree with TRBD1. CDR3 size: 14 residues. V shed 3 bases, J shed 10 bases, and the junction held 4 bases outside the gene matches. From germline, CDR1 is ENHRY and CDR2 SYGVKD. The CDR3 here is CAISEGTGGAKLFF. In DNA form, the CDR3 reads TGTGCCATCAGTGAAGGGACAGGGGGGGCAAAACTGTTTTTT.

The chain links TRBV7-2 to TRBJ1-5; a possible D gene is TRBD1 (5 bases). The CDR3 is 15 amino acids. Deletions cut 2 bases from V and 7 bases from J, with 15 bases between. The germline gives CDR1 SGHTA, CDR2 FQGNSA. The CDR3 bases are TGTGCCAGCAGCTTAAGCAGGGAACTACGCCAGCCCCAGCATTTT. Its translation: CASSLSRELRQPQHF.

Note on this clonotype: One end of the junction fails to match germline, which may point to a read error. This chain links TRBV27 with TRBJ1-5; unclear D gene. Germline V gene data show CDR1 as MNHEY and CDR2 as SMNVEV (reference sequence). CDR3 size: 13 residues. The CDR3 DNA sequence: TGTGCCGGCAGTCCCTCTAGCAATCAGCCCCAGCATTTT. It translates to CAGSPSSNQPQHF.

The chain links TRBV12-3 or TRBV12-4 to TRBJ1-4, with D possibly being TRBD1 (6 bases). V lost 4 bases to trimming and J lost 5 bases, with 14 bases between them. The CDR3 extends over 15 amino acids. CDR3 sequence (DNA): TGTGCCAGCAGTTCCCAGGCCAGGGGAAATGAAAAACTGTTTTTT. Protein product: CASSSQARGNEKLFF.

This clonotype was observed a single time. A much bigger clone sits one base away, suggesting this may be a read error. This chain joins TRBV29-1 and TRBJ2-7; weak D call: TRBD1 (6 bases). The germline V gene has CDR1 SQVTM and CDR2 ANQGSEA. V was cut by 4 bases and J by 7 bases, with 17 bases left in between. The CDR3 length is 13 residues. The DNA of the CDR3 is TGCAGCGTTGCACGGGACACTTACAATGAGCAGTACTTC. Its protein is CSVARDTYNEQYF.

This sequence joins TRBV15 and TRBJ1-1; 9 bases match TRBD1. V was clipped by 1 base and J by 0 bases; unmatched bases: 0. This CDR3 comprises 15 residues. CDR1 is LNHNV and CDR2 is YYDKDF in the germline V gene (reference sequence). The DNA for the CDR3 is TGTGCCACCAGCAGAGGACAGGGGGTGAACACTGAAGCTTTCTTT. Amino acids: CATSRGQGVNTEAFF.

The chain joins TRBV11-2 to TRBJ2-7, with D unresolved. Germline values: CDR1 SGHAT, CDR2 FQNNGV. This CDR3 spans 13 amino acids. Trimming shortened V by 0 bases and J by 10 bases, and 13 bases separated the two germline ends. In DNA, the CDR3 is TGTGCCAGCAGCTTAGAACGGGCGGATGCCCAGTACTTC. Translated: CASSLERADAQYF.

V and J are TRBV11-2 and TRBJ1-4; no definite D call. The CDR3 length is 17 residues. Germline lookup yields CDR1 SGHAT and CDR2 FQNNGV. With 2 bases removed from V and 7 bases from J, the gap between germline ends came to 20 bases. In DNA form, the CDR3 reads TGTGCCAGCAGCTTACTGGGCTACTCTAATCCCTCTGAAAAACTGTTTTTT. Translating it yields CASSLLGYSNPSEKLFF.

This clonotype has more than one count but fewer than ten. The gene calls are TRBV28 and TRBJ2-5; 7 nucleotides match TRBD1. Losses at the gene ends were 3 bases for V and 0 bases for J; bases not matched to a gene: 4. This CDR3 has 15 amino acids. Germline values: CDR1 MDHEN, CDR2 SYDVKM. In DNA form, the CDR3 reads TGTGCCAGCAGTTTTTTAGACAGGGACCAAGAGACCCAGTACTTC. Translation: CASSFLDRDQETQYF.

For this clonotype: A much more abundant neighbour one base away suggests this may be a read error. Because the CDR3 is missing its conserved closing phenylalanine or tryptophan, this is likely a read error. The genes are TRBV12-3 or TRBV12-4 and TRBJ2-7; a weak D match, TRBD1 (6 bases). V lost 5 bases to trimming and J lost 3 bases, with 8 bases between them. The CDR3 is made up of 12 amino acids. CDR3: CASSRQDYEQYL. CDR3 DNA: TGTGCCAGCAGTCGACAGGACTACGAGCAGTACCTC.

V usage is TRBV20-1 and J usage is TRBJ2-7; 11 bases map to TRBD2. From germline, CDR1 is DFQATT and CDR2 SNEGSKA (reference sequence). With V trimmed by 2 bases and J by 7 bases, 25 bases remained unmatched. This CDR3 comprises 20 residues. CDR3 in DNA: TGCAGTGCTAGAAGCGCTGGGCTAGCGGGGGGCACCGGCCGGGTCAATGAGCAGTACTTC. Translation gives CSARSAGLAGGTGRVNEQYF.

This clonotype was found a few times. The rearrangement uses TRBV28 and TRBJ1-5; possible D gene TRBD1, 5 bases. Per germline, CDR1 MDHEN and CDR2 SYDVKM. The CDR3 spans 14 residues. Between the trimmed V and J ends, which lost 5 bases and 6 bases, there was a span of 14 bases. This CDR3 is CASSVEVRGQPQHF. The DNA of the CDR3 is TGTGCCAGCAGTGTAGAGGTTAGGGGTCAGCCCCAGCATTTT.

This clonotype was recorded at least ten times. The genes are TRBV25-1 and TRBJ1-2; D uncertain. From germline, CDR1 is MGHDK and CDR2 SYGVNS. With 6 bases removed from V and 5 bases from J, the gap between germline ends came to 13 bases. The CDR3 covers 13 residues. CDR3 sequence: CASRSDGTYGYTF. The CDR3 DNA reads TGTGCCAGCAGGTCCGATGGAACTTATGGCTACACCTTC.